The 24 T cell receptor beta chains below were found in one sample sequenced in a study of T cells in Graves' hyperthyroidism and ophthalmopathy. Amplification of TCR beta CDR3 regions used RNA as the template. The primer set for the first-round RT-PCR of the TCR CDR3 was HTBI. Each CDR3 protein is one row after TCRdb ran MiXCR on the multiplex PCR reads. This sample yields fewer than 450,000 distinct CDR3 sequences, of which about 18% are seen a single time; 40% belongs to the top ten. Sequenced: blood. The receptors were gathered from a man aged 18 to 30 with Graves' ophthalmopathy.

This clonotype was observed a few times. The chain employs TRBV7-8 and TRBJ1-1; TRBD1 is a possible D gene (5 bases). The CDR3 is 16 residues long. Germline V gene sequence: CDR1 SGHVS, CDR2 FQNEAQ. The V end lost 5 bases, the J end lost 4 bases, and 20 bases lay between the germline ends. The CDR3 DNA reads as TGTGCCAGCAGCCAAGGGACTCCCCAGTTCGGCACTGAAGCTTTCTTT. It specifies CASSQGTPQFGTEAFF. Looking up the rest from reference TRBV7-8 and TRBJ1-1 gives the full variable domain: GAGVSQSPRYKVAKRGQDVALRCDPISGHVSLFWYQQALGQGPEFLTYFQNEAQLDKSGLPSDRFFAERPEGSVSTLKIQRTQQEDSAVYLCASSQGTPQFGTEAFFGQGTRLTVV.

The chain links TRBV29-1 to TRBJ1-1; D is undetermined. CDR3 length equals 11 residues. Trimming shortened V by 2 bases and J by 12 bases, and 13 bases separated the two germline ends. Germline-derived CDR1 and CDR2 are SQVTM and ANQGSEA. DNA of the CDR3: TGCAGCGTTGAAACCCAGGCGAGAACTTTCTTT. It yields the protein CSVETQARTFF.

The V and J genes are TRBV24-1 and TRBJ1-2, with D unclear. Germline CDR1 and CDR2: KGHDR and SFDVKD. The CDR3 has 13 amino acids. V dropped 3 bases and J dropped 4 bases, with 8 bases sitting between them. The CDR3: CATSDRQTYGYTF. CDR3 DNA sequence: TGTGCCACCAGTGATAGGCAGACCTATGGCTACACCTTC.

This chain connects TRBV19 to TRBJ2-1; 13 nucleotides line up with TRBD2. The V segment lost 3 bases and the J segment 3 bases; nucleotides outside the gene matches: 11. CDR1 and CDR2 from the germline V gene are LNHDA and SQIVND (reference sequence). This CDR3 spans 19 amino acids. The CDR3 sequence is CASSISGTSGASDYNEQFF. DNA of the CDR3: TGTGCCAGTAGTATTTCCGGGACTAGCGGGGCCTCGGACTACAATGAGCAGTTCTTC.

This clonotype was seen repeatedly, ten times or more. The genes are TRBV13 and TRBJ2-7, with 9 bases matching TRBD1. The CDR3 extends over 15 amino acids. Unmatched junction bases numbered 5, after V lost 5 bases and J lost 0 bases. Germline CDR1 and CDR2: PRHDT and FYEKMQ (reference sequence). DNA of the CDR3: TGTGCCAGCAGCCTAAGACAGGGGGGCTCCTACGAGCAGTACTTC. Translating gives CASSLRQGGSYEQYF.

This clonotype showed up many times. This chain joins TRBV3-1 and TRBJ2-4; TRBD1 matches 7 bases. Germline V gene data show CDR1 as LGHDT and CDR2 as YNNKEL (reference sequence). The CDR3 totals 15 residues. Losses at the gene ends were 3 bases for V and 3 bases for J; bases not matched to a gene: 5. CDR3 DNA sequence: TGTGCCAGCAGCCACTTACAGGGGAACAAAAACATTCAGTACTTC. The encoded protein is CASSHLQGNKNIQYF.

The chain has TRBV18 and TRBJ1-6; tentative D call: TRBD1 (5 bases). Per germline, CDR1 KGHSH and CDR2 LQKENI. Trimming removed 3 bases from V and 10 bases from J, with 19 bases in between. The CDR3 extends over 16 amino acids. CDR3: CASSPQTVLSRSPLHF. CDR3 in DNA: TGTGCCAGCTCACCGCAGACAGTCCTTTCGCGATCACCCCTCCACTTT.

This clonotype was seen at least ten times. The CDR3 reads CASSSGANQPQHF. The DNA of the CDR3 is TGTGCCAGCAGTTCAGGGGCCAATCAGCCCCAGCATTTT. The chain is built from TRBV6-1 and TRBJ1-5, with D possibly matching TRBD1 (6 bases). V shed 5 bases and J shed 3 bases, with 8 bases lying between them. This CDR3 has 13 amino acids. Germline lookup yields CDR1 MNHNS and CDR2 SASEGT.

The chain employs TRBV7-8 and TRBJ1-1; D is unresolved. Germline V gene lookup returns CDR1 SGHVS and CDR2 FQNEAQ. The CDR3 loop spans 19 amino acids. The ends were cut back, 5 bases at V and 0 bases at J, with 25 bases in the middle. The DNA for the CDR3 is TGTGCCAGCAGCCGCTACCCAAAGACCTACTCACAGATGAACACTGAAGCTTTCTTT. This translates into CASSRYPKTYSQMNTEAFF.

The chain carries TRBV6-4 and TRBJ1-3; no reliable D call. This CDR3 has 15 residues. V was pared by 3 bases and J by 0 bases, with 9 bases between. Germline V gene lookup returns CDR1 MRHNA and CDR2 SNTAGT. The CDR3 loop is CASSEFGRSGNTIYF. In DNA form, the CDR3 reads TGTGCCAGCAGTGAATTTGGGCGCTCTGGAAACACCATATATTTT.

This clonotype was counted at least ten times. The chain recombines TRBV11-1 with TRBJ2-7; no clear D. V dropped 3 bases and J dropped 1 base, with 13 bases sitting between them. Germline-derived CDR1 and CDR2 are SGHAT and FQDESV (reference sequence). The CDR3 covers 15 residues. The CDR3 bases are TGTGCCAGCAGCTTCGGCTCACCAAAGTCCTACGAGCAGTACTTC. This gives the protein CASSFGSPKSYEQYF.

This clonotype was found a few times. The chain recombines TRBV12-5 with TRBJ2-2; maybe TRBD2 (7 bases). CDR1 and CDR2 from the germline V gene are LGHNT and FRNRAP. CDR3 length: 15 amino acids. Trimming pared 2 bases from V and 6 bases from J, leaving 13 bases between. Written as DNA, the CDR3 is TGTGCTAGTGGTTTGCAACAGGGAGGGCCCGGGGAGCTGTTTTTT. Translated, it gives CASGLQQGGPGELFF.

This sequence joins TRBV9 and TRBJ2-3; D ambiguous. Trimming took off 0 bases at V and 6 bases at J, with 8 bases between the two ends. There are 13 residues in the CDR3. Per germline, CDR1 SGDLS and CDR2 YYNGEE. Here the CDR3 reads CASSVEPTDTQYF. The CDR3 DNA follows: TGTGCCAGCAGCGTAGAACCCACGGATACGCAGTATTTT.

This clonotype was seen only a few times. The V call is TRBV10-1, the J call TRBJ2-2; possibly TRBD2 for D (5 bases). Germline values: CDR1 WNHNN, CDR2 SYGVQD (reference sequence). V lost 7 bases and J lost 2, with 14 bases in between. The CDR3 length is 15 residues. Written as DNA, the CDR3 is TGCGCCAGCACCAATGGACCGGGAAACACCGGGGAGCTGTTTTTT. This gives the protein CASTNGPGNTGELFF.

This clonotype was seen at least ten times. This chain links TRBV2 with TRBJ2-6; a weak D match, TRBD1 (5 bases). The germline CDR1 and CDR2 sequences are SNHLY and FYNNEI. The CDR3 is 15 amino acids. V lost 5 bases to trimming and J lost 0 bases, with 8 bases between them. CDR3 loop: CASSYRSSGANVLTF. DNA for the CDR3: TGTGCCAGCAGTTACAGGTCCTCTGGGGCCAACGTCCTGACTTTC. The variable domain in full, completed from reference TRBV2 and TRBJ2-6, reads EPEVTQTPSHQVTQMGQEVILRCVPISNHLYFYWYRQILGQKVEFLVSFYNNEISEKSEIFDDQFSVERPDGSNFTLKIRSTKLEDSAMYFCASSYRSSGANVLTFGAGSRLTVL.

This clonotype was picked up many times. The rearrangement links TRBV7-9 to TRBJ1-1; D gene ambiguous. The germline V and J ends were trimmed by 4 bases and 7 bases, with 10 bases remaining between them. The CDR3 spans 12 residues. CDR1 and CDR2 (germline): SEHNR, FQNEAQ (reference sequence). The CDR3, as DNA: TGTGCCAGCAGCTCGGGGTTGGTTGAAGCTTTCTTT. This sequence encodes CASSSGLVEAFF. Using reference TRBV7-9 and TRBJ1-1 for the parts outside the CDR3, the full variable domain is DTGVSQNPRHKITKRGQNVTFRCDPISEHNRLYWYRQTLGQGPEFLTYFQNEAQLEKSRLLSDRFSAERPKGSFSTLEIQRTEQGDSAMYLCASSSGLVEAFFGQGTRLTVV.

The gene calls are TRBV7-9 and TRBJ2-7, with D possibly called TRBD1 or TRBD2 (7 bases each). Between the trimmed V and J ends, which lost 5 bases and 3 bases, there was a span of 20 bases. Germline loops: CDR1 SEHNR, CDR2 FQNEAQ (reference sequence). CDR3 size: 16 residues. The CDR3 region is CASSPGGGTLIYEQYF. In nucleotides, the CDR3 is TGTGCCAGCAGCCCAGGGGGGGGGACATTGATCTACGAGCAGTACTTC.

This clonotype was recorded many times. The V gene is TRBV7-9, the J gene TRBJ2-1, with 7 bases identical to TRBD1. The CDR3 runs to 15 residues. The germline V gene has CDR1 SEHNR and CDR2 FQNEAQ (reference sequence). The trim removed 3 bases at V and 2 bases at J, leaving 4 bases unmatched. CDR3 DNA sequence: TGTGCCAGCAGCTTGGGTGACAGGGCCTACAATGAGCAGTTCTTC. Translated, it gives CASSLGDRAYNEQFF. Combining the CDR3 with reference TRBV7-9 and TRBJ2-1 gives the whole variable domain DTGVSQNPRHKITKRGQNVTFRCDPISEHNRLYWYRQTLGQGPEFLTYFQNEAQLEKSRLLSDRFSAERPKGSFSTLEIQRTEQGDSAMYLCASSLGDRAYNEQFFGPGTRLTVL.

This clonotype was seen a few times. This chain joins TRBV6-2 or TRBV6-3 and TRBJ2-7; 10 bases agree with TRBD2. The germline CDR1 and CDR2 sequences are MNHEY and SVGEGT. CDR3 length: 15 residues. The V gene end was trimmed by 5 bases and the J gene end by 5 bases; junction bases not matched to a gene: 9. The CDR3 sequence is CASSIPSGGVHEQYF. For the CDR3, the DNA is TGTGCCAGCAGTATCCCTAGCGGGGGCGTACACGAGCAGTACTTC.

This chain joins TRBV19 and TRBJ1-2; tentatively, D is TRBD1 (5 bases). Germline V gene data show CDR1 as LNHDA and CDR2 as SQIVND (reference sequence). CDR3 length: 16 amino acids. V was cut by 8 bases and J by 6 bases, with 25 bases left in between. DNA of the CDR3: TGTGCCAGTCGACCCAGCAGGGCGAAAAAGTACCATGGCTACACCTTC. Encoded protein: CASRPSRAKKYHGYTF.

This clonotype was recorded many times. V gene TRBV10-3 combines with J gene TRBJ2-1; TRBD2 matches 9 bases. This CDR3 comprises 16 residues. The germline gives CDR1 ENHRY, CDR2 SYGVKD. V dropped 0 bases and J dropped 6; count of bases not matched to a gene: 6. This CDR3 is CAISESAGGPPNEQFF. CDR3 nucleotide sequence: TGTGCCATCAGTGAGTCGGCGGGGGGGCCTCCCAATGAGCAGTTCTTC.

This chain uses TRBV20-1 with TRBJ2-1; D perhaps matches TRBD2 (6 bases). Trimming removed 6 bases at V and 7 bases at J, with 16 bases between. Germline V gene lookup returns CDR1 DFQATT and CDR2 SNEGSKA (reference sequence). The CDR3 is 13 amino acids. Written as DNA, the CDR3 is TGCAGTGCGGATTGGCGGGACTGGAATGAGCAGTTCTTC. The encoded protein is CSADWRDWNEQFF.

This clonotype has more than one count but fewer than ten. The chain recombines TRBV28 with TRBJ2-5, with D hard to call. The germline CDR1 and CDR2 sequences are MDHEN and SYDVKM. This CDR3 spans 14 amino acids. Trimming took 1 base from V and 1 from J, leaving 7 bases between them. The CDR3 reads CASSLLQLQETQYF. The CDR3 bases are TGTGCCAGCAGTTTATTACAGCTCCAAGAGACCCAGTACTTC. Complete variable domain (other parts from reference TRBV28 and TRBJ2-5): DVKVTQSSRYLVKRTGEKVFLECVQDMDHENMFWYRQDPGLGLRLIYFSYDVKMKEKGDIPEGYSVSREKKERFSLILESASTNQTSMYLCASSLLQLQETQYFGPGTRLLVL.

This clonotype was counted between two and nine times. The chain couples TRBV3-1 to TRBJ1-1; D perhaps matches TRBD1 (5 bases). The germline V gene has CDR1 LGHDT and CDR2 YNNKEL (reference sequence). V was clipped by 0 bases and J by 5 bases, with 13 bases between them. There are 15 residues in the CDR3. Here the CDR3 DNA reads TGTGCCAGCAGCCAAGATAGTCTTGGGGGAACTGAAGCTTTCTTT. Protein product: CASSQDSLGGTEAFF.